The rows below give T cell receptor beta chains drawn from one sample of a study of response to subunit inactivated influenza vaccine. TCRdb itself ran the RT-PCR reads through MiXCR, one entry per CDR3 protein. The sample lists about 700,000 distinct CDR3 sequences; more than 15% were seen once. The specimen comprised PBMCs from blood, sampled 12 days after vaccination. The receptors here all came from a man aged 45-65 years who received an inactivated influenza vaccine. Both conserved end residues are part of each CDR3. A D gene is named only where the DNA matches it firmly. Not all rows give a size; the values are once, few, many and, for expanded clones, a class.

CDR3 protein: CASSLGRAGETQCF
CDR3 DNA: TGTGCCAGCAGCTTAGGGAGGGCTGGTGAGACCCAGTGCTTC
V gene: TRBV7-2
CDR3 length: 14
D gene: -
J gene: TRBJ2-5
clone size: -

CDR3 protein: CATSRVERREQYF
CDR3 DNA: TGTGCCACCAGCAGAGTTGAAAGGCGGGAGCAGTACTTC
V gene: TRBV15
CDR3 length: 13
D gene: -
J gene: TRBJ2-7
clone size: many

CDR3 protein: CASSPGWATGNTIYF
CDR3 DNA: TGTGCCAGCAGCCCGGGATGGGCTACTGGAAACACCATATATTTT
V gene: TRBV11-2
CDR3 length: 15
D gene: -
J gene: TRBJ1-3
clone size: -

CDR3 protein: CASSVGRRSYNEQFF
CDR3 DNA: TGTGCCAGCAGTGTAGGGAGACGCTCCTACAATGAGCAGTTCTTC
V gene: TRBV6-1
CDR3 length: 15
D gene: -
J gene: TRBJ2-1
clone size: -

CDR3 protein: CASSGEGRGSHTDTQYF
CDR3 DNA: TGTGCCAGCAGCGGGGAAGGGCGCGGATCACACACAGATACGCAGTATTTT
V gene: TRBV7-3
CDR3 length: 17
D gene: -
J gene: TRBJ2-3
clone size: few

CDR3 protein: CASNFGQRDSPLHF
CDR3 DNA: TGTGCCAGCAACTTCGGGCAAAGGGATTCACCCCTCCACTTT
V gene: TRBV7-8
CDR3 length: 14
D gene: -
J gene: TRBJ1-6
clone size: few

CDR3 protein: CSAELVGIVSNQPQHF
CDR3 DNA: TGCAGTGCTGAACTAGTAGGGATCGTTAGCAATCAGCCCCAGCATTTT
V gene: TRBV20-1
CDR3 length: 16
D gene: -
J gene: TRBJ1-5
clone size: many

CDR3 protein: CASSTARGRATYEQYF
CDR3 DNA: TGTGCCAGCAGCACAGCTCGGGGCAGGGCTACTTACGAGCAGTACTTC
V gene: TRBV7-9
CDR3 length: 16
D gene: -
J gene: TRBJ2-7
clone size: -

CDR3 protein: CATSPLGRTSGANVLTF
CDR3 DNA: TGTGCCACCAGCCCCCTCGGCAGAACCTCTGGGGCCAACGTCCTGACTTTC
V gene: TRBV15
CDR3 length: 17
D gene: -
J gene: TRBJ2-6
clone size: -

CDR3 protein: CASSTRKEYYGYTF
CDR3 DNA: TGTGCCAGCAGCACCAGAAAGGAGTACTATGGCTACACCTTC
V gene: TRBV11-2
CDR3 length: 14
D gene: -
J gene: TRBJ1-2
clone size: few

CDR3 protein: CASSYDPGQGKKTQYF
CDR3 DNA: TGCGCCAGCAGCTATGACCCGGGGCAGGGTAAAAAGACCCAGTACTTC
V gene: TRBV5-1
CDR3 length: 16
D gene: -
J gene: TRBJ2-5
clone size: few

CDR3 protein: CASSWRTGGETQYF
CDR3 DNA: TGTGCCAGCAGCTGGAGGACAGGCGGCGAGACCCAGTACTTC
V gene: TRBV11-1
CDR3 length: 14
D gene: TRBD1
J gene: TRBJ2-5
clone size: -

CDR3 protein: CASSKERGAYEQYF
CDR3 DNA: TGTGCCAGCAGCAAGGAGCGGGGAGCCTACGAGCAGTACTTC
V gene: TRBV21-1
CDR3 length: 14
D gene: -
J gene: TRBJ2-7
clone size: once

CDR3 protein: CASSQDGVLNSPLHF
CDR3 DNA: TGTGCCAGCAGCCAAGATGGGGTTCTGAATTCACCCCTCCACTTT
V gene: TRBV4-2
CDR3 length: 15
D gene: -
J gene: TRBJ1-6
clone size: -

CDR3 protein: CASSLGARAGNQPQHF
CDR3 DNA: TGTGCCAGCAGCTTAGGAGCCAGGGCCGGCAATCAGCCCCAGCATTTT
V gene: TRBV7-2
CDR3 length: 16
D gene: -
J gene: TRBJ1-5
clone size: few

CDR3 protein: CASSLARTGGLETQYF
CDR3 DNA: TGTGCCAGCAGCTTAGCCCGGACAGGGGGCCTCGAGACCCAGTACTTC
V gene: TRBV13
CDR3 length: 16
D gene: TRBD1
J gene: TRBJ2-5
clone size: -

CDR3 protein: CSAMGEGSPLHF
CDR3 DNA: TGCAGTGCTATGGGGGAGGGTTCACCCCTCCACTTT
V gene: TRBV20-1
CDR3 length: 12
D gene: -
J gene: TRBJ1-6
clone size: many

CDR3 protein: CASERGQNTEAFF
CDR3 DNA: TGTGCCAGCGAGAGAGGCCAGAACACTGAAGCTTTCTTT
V gene: TRBV6-1
CDR3 length: 13
D gene: -
J gene: TRBJ1-1
clone size: once

CDR3 protein: CASSQDVNREVGQPQHF
CDR3 DNA: TGCGCCAGCAGCCAAGATGTTAACAGGGAGGTAGGGCAGCCCCAGCATTTT
V gene: TRBV4-3
CDR3 length: 17
D gene: -
J gene: TRBJ1-5
clone size: -

CDR3 protein: CASSPGTSVGYEQYF
CDR3 DNA: TGCGCCAGCAGCCCCGGGACCTCCGTTGGGTACGAGCAGTACTTC
V gene: TRBV5-1
CDR3 length: 15
D gene: -
J gene: TRBJ2-7
clone size: many

CDR3 protein: CSARMDRGLPNTQYF
CDR3 DNA: TGCAGTGCTAGAATGGACAGGGGGCTTCCAAATACGCAGTATTTT
V gene: TRBV20-1
CDR3 length: 15
D gene: TRBD1
J gene: TRBJ2-3
clone size: few

CDR3 protein: CSASLLVGGYGYTF
CDR3 DNA: TGCAGTGCTAGTCTGTTGGTTGGGGGTTATGGCTACACCTTC
V gene: TRBV20-1
CDR3 length: 14
D gene: -
J gene: TRBJ1-2
clone size: -

CDR3 protein: CASSEFGRREDTQYF
CDR3 DNA: TGTGCCAGCAGTGAATTCGGGCGGCGAGAAGATACGCAGTATTTT
V gene: TRBV2
CDR3 length: 15
D gene: -
J gene: TRBJ2-3
clone size: many

CDR3 protein: CASSTYPEWTGRSYNEQFF
CDR3 DNA: TGTGCCAGCAGCACATACCCGGAATGGACGGGACGCTCCTACAATGAGCAGTTCTTC
V gene: TRBV11-1
CDR3 length: 19
D gene: -
J gene: TRBJ2-1
clone size: -

CDR3 protein: CASSLAGVHGNTIYF
CDR3 DNA: TGCGCCAGCAGCTTGGCAGGGGTTCACGGAAACACCATATATTTT
V gene: TRBV5-1
CDR3 length: 15
D gene: -
J gene: TRBJ1-3
clone size: -

CDR3 protein: CASSTGPNEQFF
CDR3 DNA: TGTGCCAGCAGTACTGGGCCCAATGAGCAGTTCTTC
V gene: TRBV2
CDR3 length: 12
D gene: -
J gene: TRBJ2-1
clone size: few

CDR3 protein: CASSGGPSDTGELFF
CDR3 DNA: TGTGCCAGCAGCGGTGGGCCTTCGGACACCGGGGAGCTGTTTTTT
V gene: TRBV9
CDR3 length: 15
D gene: -
J gene: TRBJ2-2
clone size: -

CDR3 protein: CASSLAQGVRYNEQFF
CDR3 DNA: TGTGCCAGCAGTTTGGCACAGGGCGTTCGCTACAATGAGCAGTTCTTC
V gene: TRBV12-3/TRBV12-4
CDR3 length: 16
D gene: -
J gene: TRBJ2-1
clone size: few

CDR3 protein: CASRSTGSYEQYF
CDR3 DNA: TGCGCCAGCCGATCGACAGGATCCTACGAGCAGTACTTC
V gene: TRBV5-1
CDR3 length: 13
D gene: -
J gene: TRBJ2-7
clone size: -

CDR3 protein: CASSPMSLDYGYTF
CDR3 DNA: TGTGCCAGCAGCCCCATGTCCCTGGACTATGGCTACACCTTC
V gene: TRBV7-2
CDR3 length: 14
D gene: -
J gene: TRBJ1-2
clone size: -

CDR3 protein: CSVVGTGGNIVMNTEAFF
CDR3 DNA: TGCAGCGTTGTGGGGACAGGGGGCAACATTGTCATGAACACTGAAGCTTTCTTT
V gene: TRBV29-1
CDR3 length: 18
D gene: TRBD1
J gene: TRBJ1-1
clone size: -

CDR3 protein: CASSPLTSGTPYEQYF
CDR3 DNA: TGTGCCAGCAGTCCATTGACTAGCGGAACTCCCTACGAGCAGTACTTC
V gene: TRBV28
CDR3 length: 16
D gene: TRBD2
J gene: TRBJ2-7
clone size: few

CDR3 protein: CASRRTGEYQPQHF
CDR3 DNA: TGCGCCAGCAGACGTACAGGGGAATATCAGCCCCAGCATTTT
V gene: TRBV10-2
CDR3 length: 14
D gene: TRBD1
J gene: TRBJ1-5
clone size: -

CDR3 protein: CSAPASGRPTDTQYF
CDR3 DNA: TGCAGTGCCCCAGCTAGCGGGAGACCCACAGATACGCAGTATTTT
V gene: TRBV20-1
CDR3 length: 15
D gene: TRBD2
J gene: TRBJ2-3
clone size: many

CDR3 protein: CASSLVGKGGTEAFF
CDR3 DNA: TGTGCCAGCAGCTTAGTTGGAAAGGGTGGCACTGAAGCTTTCTTT
V gene: TRBV7-2
CDR3 length: 15
D gene: -
J gene: TRBJ1-1
clone size: few

CDR3 protein: CASREQGATYEQYF
CDR3 DNA: TGTGCCAGCAGGGAACAGGGGGCAACTTACGAGCAGTACTTC
V gene: TRBV27
CDR3 length: 14
D gene: TRBD1
J gene: TRBJ2-7
clone size: many

CDR3 protein: CASSLQRGGNEQFF
CDR3 DNA: TGCGCCAGCAGCTTACAGCGGGGGGGAAATGAGCAGTTCTTC
V gene: TRBV5-1
CDR3 length: 14
D gene: TRBD2
J gene: TRBJ2-1
clone size: many

CDR3 protein: CAISLERSETQYF
CDR3 DNA: TGTGCCATCTCACTGGAGCGGAGCGAAACCCAGTACTTC
V gene: TRBV10-3
CDR3 length: 13
D gene: -
J gene: TRBJ2-5
clone size: -

CDR3 protein: CASSQVLPRPGGRTDTQYF
CDR3 DNA: TGTGCCAGCAGCCAAGTATTGCCCCGGCCAGGGGGACGTACAGATACGCAGTATTTT
V gene: TRBV3-1
CDR3 length: 19
D gene: TRBD1
J gene: TRBJ2-3
clone size: few

CDR3 protein: CASSLGSNSPLHF
CDR3 DNA: TGTGCCAGCAGCTTAGGCAGCAATTCACCCCTCCACTTT
V gene: TRBV7-3
CDR3 length: 13
D gene: -
J gene: TRBJ1-6
clone size: -

CDR3 protein: CSARGAGGDDEQYF
CDR3 DNA: TGCAGTGCTAGAGGGGCAGGGGGTGATGACGAGCAGTACTTC
V gene: TRBV20-1
CDR3 length: 14
D gene: TRBD1
J gene: TRBJ2-7
clone size: -

CDR3 protein: CASSYQRGARTEAFF
CDR3 DNA: TGTGCCAGCAGTTACCAGAGAGGGGCGAGGACTGAAGCTTTCTTT
V gene: TRBV6-2/TRBV6-3
CDR3 length: 15
D gene: -
J gene: TRBJ1-1
clone size: few

CDR3 protein: CASSLSPDTNQPQHF
CDR3 DNA: TGCGCCAGCAGCTTGTCCCCGGATACGAATCAGCCCCAGCATTTT
V gene: TRBV5-1
CDR3 length: 15
D gene: -
J gene: TRBJ1-5
clone size: few

CDR3 protein: CASSLETGGPGYTF
CDR3 DNA: TGTGCCAGCAGTTTAGAGACAGGGGGACCGGGCTACACCTTC
V gene: TRBV12-3/TRBV12-4
CDR3 length: 14
D gene: TRBD1
J gene: TRBJ1-2
clone size: few

CDR3 protein: CASSLGNPGDYGYTF
CDR3 DNA: TGTGCCAGCAGCTTAGGCAACCCCGGGGACTATGGCTACACCTTC
V gene: TRBV7-9
CDR3 length: 15
D gene: -
J gene: TRBJ1-2
clone size: few